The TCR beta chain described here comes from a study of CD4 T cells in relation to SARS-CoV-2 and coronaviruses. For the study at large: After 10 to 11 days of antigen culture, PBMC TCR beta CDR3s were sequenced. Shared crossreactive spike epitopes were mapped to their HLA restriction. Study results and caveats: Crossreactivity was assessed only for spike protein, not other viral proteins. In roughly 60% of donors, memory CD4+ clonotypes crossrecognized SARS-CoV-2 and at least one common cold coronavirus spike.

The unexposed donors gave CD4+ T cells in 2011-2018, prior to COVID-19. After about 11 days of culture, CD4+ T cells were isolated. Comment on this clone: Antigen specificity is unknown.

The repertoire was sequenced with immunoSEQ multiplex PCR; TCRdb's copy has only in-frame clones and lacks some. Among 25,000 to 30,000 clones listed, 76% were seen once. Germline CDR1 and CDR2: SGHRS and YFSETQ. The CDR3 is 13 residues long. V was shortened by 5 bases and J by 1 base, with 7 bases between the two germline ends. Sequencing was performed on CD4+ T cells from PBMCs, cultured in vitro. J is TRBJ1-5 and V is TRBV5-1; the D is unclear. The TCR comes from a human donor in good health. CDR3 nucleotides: TGCGCCAGCAGGTATGACAGCAATCAGCCCCAGCATTTT. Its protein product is CASRYDSNQPQHF.